The rows below give T cell receptor beta chains drawn from one sample of a study of cytomegalovirus exposure and HLA in healthy donors. TCRdb's table, derived via immunoSEQ multiplex PCR, lists solely in-frame clones and lacks some. The sample gives 70,000 to 80,000 clones, around 94% of which show up once; around 2.1% is in the top ten. The sequencing sample was made of PBMCs. The receptors here all came from a woman aged 18-29 years in good health and CMV-seronegative. Each CDR3 is given with its conserved first and last residue. The D gene is left open where the match is weak. Clone size appears in some rows only: once, few, many, or a class for an expanded clone.

j_gene: TRBJ2-3
d_gene: TRBD2
v_gene: TRBV12-5
abundance: .
CDR3nt: TGTGCTAGTGGTTTCCAGACTAGCGGGGGGGGCACAGATACGCAGTATTTT
CDR3aa: CASGFQTSGGGTDTQYF

j_gene: TRBJ1-1
d_gene: .
v_gene: TRBV27
abundance: .
CDR3nt: TGTGCCAGCAGTTTGATGCAGGGAACTGAAGCTTTCTTT
CDR3aa: CASSLMQGTEAFF

j_gene: TRBJ2-5
d_gene: TRBD2
v_gene: TRBV4-1
abundance: .
CDR3nt: TGCGCCAGCAGCCAAGACCGTCGGACTAGCCTACCAGAGGAGACCCAGTACTTC
CDR3aa: CASSQDRRTSLPEETQYF

j_gene: TRBJ2-7
d_gene: .
v_gene: TRBV21-1
abundance: .
CDR3nt: TGTGCCAGCAGCAAGCACAGAACTTGCGAGCAGTACTTC
CDR3aa: CASSKHRTCEQYF

j_gene: TRBJ1-5
d_gene: .
v_gene: TRBV28
abundance: .
CDR3nt: TGTGCCAGCAGACGTGGACAGAGACTTTATCAGCCCCAGCATTTT
CDR3aa: CASRRGQRLYQPQHF

j_gene: TRBJ1-3
d_gene: .
v_gene: TRBV6-1
abundance: .
CDR3nt: TGTGCCAGCAGTGAGGTGGTACAGAGCTCTGGAAACACCATATATTTT
CDR3aa: CASSEVVQSSGNTIYF

j_gene: TRBJ2-5
d_gene: TRBD1
v_gene: TRBV19
abundance: .
CDR3nt: TGTGCCAGTAGTATAGCGGGACAGTCGGAGACCCAGTACTTC
CDR3aa: CASSIAGQSETQYF

j_gene: TRBJ2-1
d_gene: TRBD2
v_gene: TRBV5-1
abundance: .
CDR3nt: TGCGCCAGCAGGGGAACGGGACTAGCGGGAGGTGAGCAGTTCTTC
CDR3aa: CASRGTGLAGGEQFF

j_gene: TRBJ2-1
d_gene: TRBD2
v_gene: TRBV5-1
abundance: .
CDR3nt: TGCGCCAGCAGCCTGCCGACCTCTAGCGGGAGTATTGTTGAGCAGTTCTTC
CDR3aa: CASSLPTSSGSIVEQFF

j_gene: TRBJ2-1
d_gene: .
v_gene: TRBV11-1
abundance: once
CDR3nt: TGTGCCAGCAGCTTATATCTCGATGAGCAGTTCTTC
CDR3aa: CASSLYLDEQFF